This T cell receptor (beta chain) was observed in a study of OX40 agonist ivuxolimab in advanced cancers. As regards this clone: Its specificity is unknown.

Produced via immunoSEQ multiplex PCR; TCRdb's table is partial and in-frame only. The sample has 65,000 to 85,000 clones, roughly 91% seen once. Broader study findings: Expanded clones tended on average to be more numerous among CD8+ T cells than CD4+.

The source is an adult with an advanced solid tumor such as melanoma, head and neck, liver or kidney cancer. Sequenced here: CD4+ or CD8+ T cells sorted from blood, sampled in a trial of the OX40 agonist ivuxolimab.

The CDR3 sequence is CASSHDGSTEAFF. The CDR3 nucleotides are TGTGCCAGCTCACACGACGGATCAACTGAAGCTTTCTTT. The V and J genes are TRBV18 and TRBJ1-1; D uncertain. The CDR3 sequence is 13 residues long. From germline, CDR1 is KGHSH and CDR2 LQKENI. V was pared by 4 bases and J by 5 bases, with 11 bases between.